Following are 26 T cell receptor beta chains from one sample sequenced in a study of blood T cell repertoires in COVID-19. The protocol was immunoSEQ multiplex PCR, while the TCRdb copy is restricted to in-frame clones and leaves out a portion. Of roughly 290,000 clones in the sample, approximately 90% were seen once. Sequenced material: peripheral blood. The receptors derive from a woman in her sixties with acute or convalescent COVID-19.

V usage is TRBV15 and J usage is TRBJ1-2; weak D call: TRBD1 (6 bases). The CDR3 sequence is 14 residues long. CDR1 and CDR2 (germline): LNHNV, YYDKDF (reference sequence). Trimming removed 3 bases at V and 8 bases at J, with 16 bases between. The CDR3, as DNA: TGTGCCACCAGCAGTACCTCGGGACAAGGCGGCTACACCTTC. Translation gives CATSSTSGQGGYTF.

This chain connects TRBV5-6 to TRBJ1-1, with no clear D. The CDR3 has 14 residues. Germline CDR1 is SGHDT and CDR2 is YYEEEE. Deletions cut 0 bases from V and 3 bases from J, with 9 bases between. The CDR3 protein is CASSLGAAYTEAFF. In DNA, the CDR3 is TGTGCCAGCAGCTTGGGTGCGGCCTACACTGAAGCTTTCTTT.

This chain uses TRBV28 with TRBJ2-1; D possibly corresponds to TRBD2 (7 bases). The CDR3 is 17 residues long. Germline V gives CDR1 MDHEN, CDR2 SYDVKM. Trimming took off 6 bases at V and 5 bases at J, with 23 bases between the two ends. The CDR3 sequence: CASSPPAGRGINNEQFF. The CDR3 nucleotides read TGTGCCAGCAGCCCACCCGCAGGGAGGGGGATTAACAATGAGCAGTTCTTC.

The chain carries TRBV10-3 and TRBJ1-2; no reliable D call. The CDR3 is 11 residues long. V was pared by 9 bases and J by 3 bases, with 8 bases between. CDR1 is ENHRY and CDR2 is SYGVKD in the germline V gene. CDR3 amino acids: CAIPRDYGYTF. DNA of the CDR3: TGTGCCATACCGCGGGACTATGGCTACACCTTC.

This clone came up a few times. The chain links TRBV19 to TRBJ1-6, with 7 positions matching TRBD1. The V segment lost 1 base and the J segment 5 bases; nucleotides outside the gene matches: 2. The CDR3 is made up of 15 amino acids. Germline V gives CDR1 LNHDA, CDR2 SQIVND (reference sequence). In DNA form, the CDR3 reads TGTGCCAGTAGTATAGGGGGGACAGATAATTCACCCCTCCACTTT. This codes for CASSIGGTDNSPLHF.

The rearrangement links TRBV11-2 to TRBJ2-3, with 9 positions matching TRBD1. The V gene end was trimmed by 6 bases and the J gene end by 0 bases; junction bases not matched to a gene: 10. Germline lookup yields CDR1 SGHAT and CDR2 FQNNGV. This CDR3 has 17 amino acids. The CDR3 spells CASRSGGTGTSTDTQYF. The CDR3 nucleotides read TGTGCCAGCAGGTCAGGAGGGACAGGGACTAGCACAGATACGCAGTATTTT.

The rearrangement uses TRBV18 and TRBJ2-3; D not resolved. Trimming took 0 bases from V and 6 from J, leaving 7 bases between them. In germline, CDR1 is KGHSH, CDR2 LQKENI. The CDR3 has 13 residues. This CDR3 reads CASSPPSSDTQYF. The CDR3 DNA reads TGTGCCAGCTCACCACCGAGTAGTGATACGCAGTATTTT.

The chain couples TRBV7-8 to TRBJ1-5; 7 nucleotides align to TRBD1. The CDR3 contains 15 residues. V shed 5 bases and J 2 bases; nucleotides not matched to a gene: 6. CDR1 and CDR2 (germline): SGHVS, FQNEAQ. The CDR3 DNA follows: TGTGCCAGCAGCCCTGGACAGGTCGGCAATCAGCCCCAGCATTTT. It specifies CASSPGQVGNQPQHF.

This rearrangement joins TRBV7-9 to TRBJ1-2; D is undetermined. The germline V gene encodes CDR1 SEHNR and CDR2 FQNEAQ (reference sequence). The CDR3 runs 12 residues. V was pared by 5 bases and J by 4 bases, with 8 bases between. The CDR3: CASSPGLYGYTF. CDR3 DNA sequence: TGTGCCAGCAGCCCAGGACTCTATGGCTACACCTTC. The variable domain in full, with the rest retrieved from reference TRBV7-9 and TRBJ1-2, is DTGVSQNPRHKITKRGQNVTFRCDPISEHNRLYWYRQTLGQGPEFLTYFQNEAQLEKSRLLSDRFSAERPKGSFSTLEIQRTEQGDSAMYLCASSPGLYGYTFGSGTRLTVV.

Turning to this clone: The sample has other DNA sequences that encode this CDR3 too. The chain combines TRBV9 with TRBJ1-1; no reliable D call. The V gene's germline CDR1 is SGDLS and CDR2 YYNGEE. The CDR3 runs 13 residues. Trimming stripped 0 bases from V and 0 bases from J, with 3 bases between. CDR3 DNA: TGTGCCAGCAGCGTAGCATTGAACACTGAAGCTTTCTTT. The encoded protein is CASSVALNTEAFF.

The V and J genes are TRBV3-1 (or the pseudogene TRBV3-2) and TRBJ2-1; the match to TRBD2 covers 16 bases. CDR1 and CDR2 (germline): LGHDT, YNNKEL (reference sequence). CDR3 length equals 18 residues. The V gene end was trimmed by 4 bases and the J gene end by 2 bases; junction bases not matched to a gene: 5. For the CDR3, the DNA is TGTGCCAGCAGCCTCCCGGGACTAGCGGGAGGGGCCTACAATGAGCAGTTCTTC. Translation: CASSLPGLAGGAYNEQFF.

The chain uses TRBV18 and TRBJ2-7, with 9 bases matching TRBD1. This CDR3 spans 16 amino acids. In germline, CDR1 is KGHSH, CDR2 LQKENI. Losses at the gene ends were 2 bases for V and 4 bases for J; bases not matched to a gene: 9. The CDR3 DNA follows: TGTGCCAGCTCACCAATGCGGGGACAGGGTGGTTACGAGCAGTACTTC. Its translation is CASSPMRGQGGYEQYF.

This clone has a single count. The rearrangement joins TRBV7-2 to TRBJ1-5, with TRBD1 identical over 9 bases. Germline V CDR1 and CDR2: SGHTA, FQGNSA. The V gene end was trimmed by 4 bases and the J gene end by 7 bases; junction bases not matched to a gene: 8. The CDR3 is made up of 15 amino acids. The CDR3 region has the DNA TGTGCCAGCAGCTGGAATACAGGGGGCCTACAGCCCCAGCATTTT. This sequence encodes CASSWNTGGLQPQHF.

This rearrangement joins TRBV27 to TRBJ1-4; possibly TRBD1 for D (5 bases). V lost 4 bases and J lost 8, with 11 bases in between. The CDR3 is 13 residues long. Germline CDR1 is MNHEY and CDR2 is SMNVEV (reference sequence). Written as DNA, the CDR3 is TGTGCCAGCAGTTGGGGGACTTACGAAAAACTGTTTTTT. As protein: CASSWGTYEKLFF.

V is TRBV5-1 and J is TRBJ2-1; no firm D call. The V end was cut by 4 bases, the J end by 7 bases, with 12 bases between. This CDR3 contains 13 residues. CDR1 SGHRS and CDR2 YFSETQ come from the germline V gene. The CDR3 DNA is TGCGCCAGCAGCCCGAGCCAGCGTAATGAGCAGTTCTTC. Encoded protein: CASSPSQRNEQFF.

The V gene is TRBV6-5, the J gene TRBJ2-7; 7 nucleotides align to TRBD2. With V trimmed by 3 bases and J by 4 bases, 9 bases remained unmatched. CDR3 length: 15 amino acids. CDR1 MNHEY and CDR2 SVGAGI come from the germline V gene. The CDR3 region is CASSYSLAPGYEQYF. The CDR3 DNA reads TGTGCCAGCAGTTATTCACTAGCGCCCGGGTACGAGCAGTACTTC.

The table lists this clone with a count of one. This chain links TRBV9 with TRBJ1-2; D unclear. V lost 0 bases and J lost 5, with 11 bases in between. The CDR3 is 14 amino acids. Germline V gene data show CDR1 as SGDLS and CDR2 as YYNGEE. For the CDR3, the DNA is TGTGCCAGCAGCGTAGACCAAACGGGGTATGGCTACACCTTC. Its translation is CASSVDQTGYGYTF.

The chain carries TRBV7-8 and TRBJ1-5, with 8 bases that match TRBD1. V lost 4 bases and J lost 6; bases outside the gene matches: 8. This CDR3 spans 15 amino acids. The V gene's germline CDR1 is SGHVS and CDR2 FQNEAQ. The DNA of the CDR3 is TGTGCCAGCAGCTCCACAGGGGGGTTAGGTCAGCCCCAGCATTTT. It specifies CASSSTGGLGQPQHF.

A few counts support this clone. The chain uses TRBV19 and TRBJ2-7, with 10 bases lining up with TRBD1. This CDR3 spans 15 amino acids. Trimming cost V 5 bases and J 2 bases; bases outside gene matches: 6. Germline-derived CDR1 and CDR2 are LNHDA and SQIVND (reference sequence). This CDR3 is CASSDWDRGAYEQYF. The CDR3 region has the DNA TGTGCCAGTAGTGACTGGGACAGGGGTGCCTACGAGCAGTACTTC.

Comments on this clone: Mismatch with germline at one junction end may stem from a read error. The same CDR3 arises from other DNA sequences in this sample as well. Here the CDR3 reads CASSQDPSGRSDTQYF. In DNA, the CDR3 is TGTGCCAGCAGCCAAGACCCTAGCGGGAGGTCGGATACGCAGTATTTT. This rearrangement joins TRBV4-1 to TRBJ2-3; TRBD2 matches at 11 bases. CDR1 and CDR2 (germline): MGHRA, YSYEKL. This CDR3 spans 16 amino acids.

Only one count was recorded for this clone. The chain combines TRBV7-9 with TRBJ1-6; tentatively, D is TRBD1 (5 bases). With 6 bases removed from V and 3 bases from J, the gap between germline ends came to 9 bases. Germline CDR1 reads SEHNR; CDR2 reads FQNEAQ (reference sequence). The CDR3 runs 14 residues. CDR3 protein: CASSQDSYNSPLHF. The CDR3 DNA is TGTGCCAGCAGTCAAGACAGCTATAATTCACCCCTCCACTTT. Using reference TRBV7-9 and TRBJ1-6 for the parts outside the CDR3, the full variable domain is DTGVSQNPRHKITKRGQNVTFRCDPISEHNRLYWYRQTLGQGPEFLTYFQNEAQLEKSRLLSDRFSAERPKGSFSTLEIQRTEQGDSAMYLCASSQDSYNSPLHFGNGTRLTVT.

The chain uses TRBV7-2 and TRBJ2-2; 10 nucleotides line up with TRBD2. The CDR3 spans 16 residues. Trimming at V came to 5 bases and at J to 6 bases, leaving 9 bases not matched to a gene. The germline gives CDR1 SGHTA, CDR2 FQGNSA. CDR3 nucleotide sequence: TGTGCCAGCAGCCCATATTCTAGCGGGGGTCCCGGGGAGCTGTTTTTT. This codes for CASSPYSSGGPGELFF. The complete variable domain, with remaining parts taken from reference TRBV7-2 and TRBJ2-2, reads GAGVSQSPSNKVTEKGKDVELRCDPISGHTALYWYRQSLGQGLEFLIYFQGNSAPDKSGLPSDRFSAERTGGSVSTLTIQRTQQEDSAVYLCASSPYSSGGPGELFFGEGSRLTVL.

This chain connects TRBV5-1 to TRBJ2-7; D call uncertain. V lost 5 bases, J lost 0 bases, and 21 bases lay in between. The CDR3 spans 17 residues. CDR1 and CDR2 (germline): SGHRS, YFSETQ. CDR3 sequence: CASRTSLTGILSYEQYF. The CDR3 DNA reads as TGCGCCAGCAGGACCTCTCTCACGGGTATCCTCTCCTACGAGCAGTACTTC.

This chain joins TRBV5-1 and TRBJ2-3, with D perhaps TRBD2 (5 bases). CDR1 and CDR2 from the germline V gene are SGHRS and YFSETQ. V gave up 6 bases and J gave up 1 base, with 12 bases separating them. The CDR3 totals 14 residues. The CDR3 DNA follows: TGCGCCAGCAATCAGGACTGGGGCACAGATACGCAGTATTTT. Translated, it gives CASNQDWGTDTQYF.

This chain joins TRBV28 and TRBJ1-2, with D perhaps TRBD1 (6 bases). V was shortened by 6 bases and J by 7 bases, with 21 bases between the two germline ends. This CDR3 region has 15 residues. Germline V gene data show CDR1 as MDHEN and CDR2 as SYDVKM. CDR3: CASSLQIEGGGGYTF. The DNA of the CDR3 is TGTGCCAGCAGCCTCCAGATAGAAGGGGGTGGTGGCTACACCTTC.

The CDR3 DNA reads TGTGCCAGCAGTTTCGATTCCAGGGGGCGATTGGTTCACACAGATACGCAGTATTTT. Translated, it gives CASSFDSRGRLVHTDTQYF. V and J are TRBV6-2 or TRBV6-3 and TRBJ2-3; 8 bases are shared with TRBD1. CDR3 length: 19 residues. J was trimmed by 2 bases and V by 4 bases; bases with no gene match: 17. In germline, CDR1 is MNHEY, CDR2 SVGEGT.